These T cell receptor beta chains were read from a single sample in a study of T cell responses to AZD1222 COVID-19 vaccine. The repertoire was sequenced with immunoSEQ multiplex PCR; TCRdb's copy has only in-frame clones and lacks some. Among about 140,000 clones, 80% to 95% were seen once, and the ten largest hold about 4%. The sample was peripheral blood, taken 28 days after the second AZD1222 dose. These receptors were obtained from an adult who received the AZD1222 COVID-19 vaccine. Each CDR3 is given with its conserved first and last residue. The D gene is left open where the match is weak. Expanded clones get a size class; other rows say once, few or many, or leave the size out.

TRBJ2-7	NA	TRBV20-1	NA	TGCAGTGCTAGTTACCTTTCCCACGAGCAGTACTTC	CSASYLSHEQYF
TRBJ1-5	NA	TRBV5-1	NA	TGCGCCAGCAGCCGAAAAAATAGCAATCAGCCCCAGCATTTT	CASSRKNSNQPQHF
TRBJ2-7	once	TRBV7-2	TRBD2	TGTGCCAGCAGCCCGAAAGCGGGAGGGCACCCCTACGAGCAGTACTTC	CASSPKAGGHPYEQYF
TRBJ2-1	NA	TRBV5-8	NA	TGTGCCAGCAGCACGAACGGGATCTACAATGAGCAGTTCTTC	CASSTNGIYNEQFF
TRBJ1-2	once	TRBV12-3/TRBV12-4	TRBD1	TGTGCCAGCAGTGAAGGGACAGCGCACGGCTACACCTTC	CASSEGTAHGYTF
TRBJ2-7	NA	TRBV6-5	TRBD1	TGTGCCAGCAGTTACTCTCAACCGGGACAGGGGCAAGAGCAGTACTTC	CASSYSQPGQGQEQYF
TRBJ2-7	NA	TRBV21-1	NA	TGTGCCAGCAGCAATTCCGGGACAGGCGTCCTTAGCTCCTACGAGCAGTACTTC	CASSNSGTGVLSSYEQYF
TRBJ1-2	NA	TRBV27	TRBD1	TGTGCCAGCAGTTTCACGACAGGGCCCAACTATGGCTACACCTTC	CASSFTTGPNYGYTF
TRBJ1-1	NA	TRBV4-2	NA	TGTGCCAGCAAGGGGGTGACTGGGGACCACTTAACTGAAGCTTTCTTT	CASKGVTGDHLTEAFF
TRBJ2-7	NA	TRBV29-1	NA	TGCAGCGTTATAGGCCCCGAGCAGTACTTC	CSVIGPEQYF
TRBJ1-5	NA	TRBV19	TRBD1	TGTGCCAGTAACCTTGGGACAGGACCCTCGCCCCAGCATTTT	CASNLGTGPSPQHF
TRBJ1-5	NA	TRBV7-2	TRBD1	TGTGCCAGCAGAACATCGACAGGGGGCGCGATTCAGCCCCAGCATTTT	CASRTSTGGAIQPQHF
TRBJ2-3	NA	TRBV7-2	NA	TGTGCCAGCAGCTTAAGGGGATCCTACACAGATACGCAGTATTTT	CASSLRGSYTDTQYF
TRBJ1-1	NA	TRBV15	NA	TGTGCCACCGGTTGGGGATTGAACACTGAAGCTTTCTTT	CATGWGLNTEAFF
TRBJ2-1	NA	TRBV4-3	NA	TGCGCCAGCAGCCAAGAGCCCTACGATTACAATGAGCAGTTCTTC	CASSQEPYDYNEQFF
TRBJ1-1	NA	TRBV19	NA	TGTGCCAGTAGTATATCCCCGAACACTGAAGCTTTCTTT	CASSISPNTEAFF
TRBJ1-5	NA	TRBV14	NA	TGTGCCAGCAGCCCGGTGGCCTCCGGGCCCCAGCATTTT	CASSPVASGPQHF
TRBJ1-2	NA	TRBV18	NA	TGTGCCAGCTCCCGAGAGGGAGGAGCTAACTATGGCTACACCTTC	CASSREGGANYGYTF
TRBJ2-3	few	TRBV6-2/TRBV6-3	TRBD1	TGTGCCAGCAGTTACCAGGGGACAGGCAGCGATACGCAGTATTTT	CASSYQGTGSDTQYF
TRBJ2-6	NA	TRBV7-9	NA	TGTGCCAGCAGCAATCACGGGAGCCCTGAACCTGGGGCCAACGTCCTGACTTTC	CASSNHGSPEPGANVLTF
TRBJ1-1	NA	TRBV12-3/TRBV12-4	NA	TGTGCCAGCAGCCGGGGGGAGGGCACTGAAGCTTTCTTT	CASSRGEGTEAFF
TRBJ2-5	NA	TRBV27	TRBD2	TGTGCCAGCAGTTTTATTACAGCGGGGCAAGAGACCCAGTACTTC	CASSFITAGQETQYF
TRBJ2-6	NA	TRBV5-4	NA	TGTGCCAGCAGCGGATTTGGGGCACTGGGCGGGGCCAACGTCCTGACTTTC	CASSGFGALGGANVLTF
TRBJ2-3	NA	TRBV7-6	NA	TGTGCCAGCCTGTTGGGGGGATCCACAGATACGCAGTATTTT	CASLLGGSTDTQYF
TRBJ1-2	once	TRBV6-5	NA	TGTGCCAGCAGTCGAACCCAAGGGGATGGCTACACCTTC	CASSRTQGDGYTF
TRBJ1-5	NA	TRBV2	TRBD1	TGTGCCAGCAGTGAAGCGCTTGTACGGGGGACAGGAAGTCAGCCCCAGCATTTT	CASSEALVRGTGSQPQHF
TRBJ2-7	NA	TRBV4-3	NA	TGCGCCAGCAGCTCCCGGATCGGCTACGAGCAGTACTTC	CASSSRIGYEQYF
TRBJ1-5	NA	TRBV12-3/TRBV12-4	TRBD1	TGTGCCAGCAGCACAGGGGGACCTTGGCCCCAGCATTTT	CASSTGGPWPQHF
TRBJ2-1	few	TRBV9	TRBD2	TGTGCCAGCAGCGTAGGAGCGTCAAGCGGGAGGGCCCCTGAGCAGTTCTTC	CASSVGASSGRAPEQFF
TRBJ1-5	NA	TRBV24-1	NA	TGTGCCACCAGCTGTAATCAGCCCCAGCATTTT	CATSCNQPQHF
TRBJ2-1	NA	TRBV7-9	TRBD1	TGTGCCAGCAGCCCCTGGACAGGGGGATCCTACAATGAGCAGTTCTTC	CASSPWTGGSYNEQFF
TRBJ1-2	NA	TRBV10-3	NA	TGTGCCATCAGAGAGACAGACGCGGGCGGCTACACCTTC	CAIRETDAGGYTF
TRBJ1-4	NA	TRBV6-2/TRBV6-3	NA	TGTGCCAGCAGTTCCCCGCACGGAAGCGAAGGTGAAAAACTGTTTTTT	CASSSPHGSEGEKLFF
TRBJ1-4	NA	TRBV9	NA	TGTGCCAGCAGCCCGCTAGCGGGAGAAGAAAAACTGTTTTTT	CASSPLAGEEKLFF
TRBJ1-1	once	TRBV16	NA	TGTGCCAGCAGCCTATTCTCAGCTGGGGCACCCACTGAAGCTTTCTTT	CASSLFSAGAPTEAFF
TRBJ2-1	NA	TRBV19	TRBD2	TGTGCCAGTAGTATAGGCCTAGCGGGAGGCAATGAGCAGTTCTTC	CASSIGLAGGNEQFF
TRBJ1-1	NA	TRBV7-2	TRBD1	TGTGCCAGCAGCTCTCGGACAGGGAGGGAGTATTATGAAGCTTTCTTT	CASSSRTGREYYEAFF
TRBJ2-1	NA	TRBV7-8	NA	TGTGCCAGCAGCTCCGGTCCCCGGGTCCGGGATGAGCAGTTCTTC	CASSSGPRVRDEQFF
TRBJ2-7	NA	TRBV7-6	TRBD1	TGTGCCAGCAGCCGCGAGGGACAGGGAGTCCACGAGCAGTACTTC	CASSREGQGVHEQYF
TRBJ1-2	once	TRBV9	NA	TGTGCCAGCAGCGTAGATAGCAGAGTAAACTATGGCTACACCTTC	CASSVDSRVNYGYTF
TRBJ2-3	NA	TRBV29-1	NA	TGCAGCGTTGACGCAATGGGCCAGGCGGATACGCAGTATTTT	CSVDAMGQADTQYF
TRBJ2-1	NA	TRBV11-2	TRBD1	TGTGCCAGCAGCCCTGAGGGACAGGGTTTCAATGAGCAGTTCTTC	CASSPEGQGFNEQFF
TRBJ2-1	NA	TRBV24-1	NA	TGTGCCACCAGTGACTCGTACGCCCCCTCCTACAATGAGCAGTTCTTC	CATSDSYAPSYNEQFF
TRBJ1-3	NA	TRBV6-5	NA	TGTGCATCTAGGGGGACCATGAGAAACACCATATATTTT	CASRGTMRNTIYF
TRBJ1-2	NA	TRBV20-1	NA	TGCAGTGCCCCCGCGAGCTATGGCTACACCTTC	CSAPASYGYTF
TRBJ2-7	NA	TRBV7-6	TRBD1	TGTGCCAGCAGCGCGGGGACAGGGCTTGGGCAGTACTTC	CASSAGTGLGQYF
TRBJ2-1	few	TRBV6-6	NA	TGTGCCAGCGGCGCCTACTACAATGAGCAGTTCTTC	CASGAYYNEQFF
TRBJ2-6	NA	TRBV7-3	NA	TGTGCCAGCAGCTTTCGTGGGACTGGCTCTGGGGCCAACGTCCTGACTTTC	CASSFRGTGSGANVLTF
TRBJ2-1	NA	TRBV7-8	NA	TGTGCCAGCAGCTTCATTGGGTTCTCTGGCAATGAGCAGTTCTTC	CASSFIGFSGNEQFF
TRBJ1-6	once	TRBV9	NA	TGTGCCAGCAGCGTAGGACAGAGCTCCTATAATTCACCCCTCCACTTT	CASSVGQSSYNSPLHF
TRBJ1-5	NA	TRBV7-9	TRBD1	TGTGCCAGCAGCTTAGTTGTCGGAGGAGGGGGCGAGAGCAATCAGCCCCAGCATTTT	CASSLVVGGGGESNQPQHF
TRBJ2-7	few	TRBV7-9	NA	TGTGCCAGCAGCTCAGCCGGGCGCGGCGAGCAGTACTTC	CASSSAGRGEQYF
TRBJ1-1	NA	TRBV9	NA	TGTGCCAGCAGCCCAAGGCAGAACACTGAAGCTTTCTTT	CASSPRQNTEAFF